The clone carrying this T cell receptor (beta chain) occurred many times. Its antigen is as yet unknown. Generation of TCR cDNA used 5'RACE template switching (which added a universal primer site and UMIs). TCRdb re-analysed the 5' RACE reads in MiXCR, keeping a single row per CDR3 protein. The table includes roughly 310,000 distinct CDR3 sequences, about 9.5% detected once. These data are taken from a study of T cells after yellow fever vaccination. The wider study: For low cell numbers, libraries were made with SMART-Seq v4 Ultra Low Input.

The study, taken as a whole, reports: Shared CD4/CD8 clonotypes were a small share, likely from convergent recombination. When the response was secondary, it was weaker but reached its peak faster, day 5 versus 15.

The starting material was PBMCs, obtained on the day of the first yellow fever vaccination. The receptor was derived from a man aged 18 to 29 who received the YFV17D yellow fever vaccine.

CDR3 bases: TGTGCCAGCAGCGCCCACCGAGCAGGTCACGACTACAATGAGCAGTTCTTC. Its translation: CASSAHRAGHDYNEQFF. The V call is TRBV9, the J call TRBJ2-1; D not certain. Germline CDR1 and CDR2: SGDLS and YYNGEE. This CDR3 is 17 amino acids long. V lost 3 bases and J lost 3, with 19 bases in between.